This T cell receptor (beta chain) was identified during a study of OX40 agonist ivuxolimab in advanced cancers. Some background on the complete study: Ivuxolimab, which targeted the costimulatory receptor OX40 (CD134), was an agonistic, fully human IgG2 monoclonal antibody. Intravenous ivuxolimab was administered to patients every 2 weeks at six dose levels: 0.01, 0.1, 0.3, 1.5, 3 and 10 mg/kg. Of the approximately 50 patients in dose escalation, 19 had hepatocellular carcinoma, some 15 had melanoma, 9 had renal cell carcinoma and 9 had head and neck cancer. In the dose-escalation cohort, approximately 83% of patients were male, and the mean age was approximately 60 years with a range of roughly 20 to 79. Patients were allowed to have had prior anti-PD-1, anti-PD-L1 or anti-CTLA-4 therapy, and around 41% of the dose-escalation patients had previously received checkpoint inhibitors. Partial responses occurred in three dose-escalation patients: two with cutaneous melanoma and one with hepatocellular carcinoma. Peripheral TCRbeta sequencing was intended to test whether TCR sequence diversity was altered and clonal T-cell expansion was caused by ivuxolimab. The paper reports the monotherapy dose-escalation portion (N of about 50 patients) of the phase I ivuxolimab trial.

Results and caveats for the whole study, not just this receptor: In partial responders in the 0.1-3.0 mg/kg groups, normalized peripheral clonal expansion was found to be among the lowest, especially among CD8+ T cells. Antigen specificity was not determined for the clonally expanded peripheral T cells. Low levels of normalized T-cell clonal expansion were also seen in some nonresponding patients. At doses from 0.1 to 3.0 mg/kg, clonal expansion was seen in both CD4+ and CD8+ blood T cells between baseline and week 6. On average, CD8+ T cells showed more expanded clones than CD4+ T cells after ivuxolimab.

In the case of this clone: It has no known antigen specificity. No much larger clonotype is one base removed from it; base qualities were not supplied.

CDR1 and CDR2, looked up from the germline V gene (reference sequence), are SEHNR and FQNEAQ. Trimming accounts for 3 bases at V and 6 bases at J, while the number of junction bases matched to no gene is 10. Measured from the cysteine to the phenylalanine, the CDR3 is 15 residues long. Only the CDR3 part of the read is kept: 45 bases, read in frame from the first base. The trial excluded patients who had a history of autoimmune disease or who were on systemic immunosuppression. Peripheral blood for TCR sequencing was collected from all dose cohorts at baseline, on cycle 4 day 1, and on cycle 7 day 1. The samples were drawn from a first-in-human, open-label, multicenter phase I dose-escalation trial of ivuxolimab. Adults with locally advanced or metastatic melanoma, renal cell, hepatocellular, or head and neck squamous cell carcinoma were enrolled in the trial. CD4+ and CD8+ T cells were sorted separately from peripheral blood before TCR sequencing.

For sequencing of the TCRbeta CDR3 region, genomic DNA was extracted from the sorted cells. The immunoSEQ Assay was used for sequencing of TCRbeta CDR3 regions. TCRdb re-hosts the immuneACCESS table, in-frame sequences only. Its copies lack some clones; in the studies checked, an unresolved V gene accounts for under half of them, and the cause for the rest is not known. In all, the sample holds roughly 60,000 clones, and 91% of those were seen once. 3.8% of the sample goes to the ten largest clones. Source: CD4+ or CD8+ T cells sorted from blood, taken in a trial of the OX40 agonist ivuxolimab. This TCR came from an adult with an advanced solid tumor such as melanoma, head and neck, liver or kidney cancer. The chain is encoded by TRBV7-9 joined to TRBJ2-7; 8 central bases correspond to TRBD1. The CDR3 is CASSFGQGRIGEQYF. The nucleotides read TGTGCCAGCAGCTTTGGACAGGGACGAATTGGCGAGCAGTACTTC.